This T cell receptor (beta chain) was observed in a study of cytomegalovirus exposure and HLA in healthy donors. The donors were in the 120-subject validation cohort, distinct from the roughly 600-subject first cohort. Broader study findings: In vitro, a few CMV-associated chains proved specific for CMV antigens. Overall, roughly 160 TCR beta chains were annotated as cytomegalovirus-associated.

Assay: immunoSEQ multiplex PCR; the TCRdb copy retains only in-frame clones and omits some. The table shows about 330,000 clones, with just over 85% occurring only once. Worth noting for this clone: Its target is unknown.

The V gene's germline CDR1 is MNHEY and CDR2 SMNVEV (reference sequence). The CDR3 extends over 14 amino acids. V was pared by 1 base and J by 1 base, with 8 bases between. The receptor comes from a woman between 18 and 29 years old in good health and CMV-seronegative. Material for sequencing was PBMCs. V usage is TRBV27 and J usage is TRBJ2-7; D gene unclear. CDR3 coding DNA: TGTGCCAGCAGTTTATTCGCTAGTTCCTACGAGCAGTACTTC. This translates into CASSLFASSYEQYF.